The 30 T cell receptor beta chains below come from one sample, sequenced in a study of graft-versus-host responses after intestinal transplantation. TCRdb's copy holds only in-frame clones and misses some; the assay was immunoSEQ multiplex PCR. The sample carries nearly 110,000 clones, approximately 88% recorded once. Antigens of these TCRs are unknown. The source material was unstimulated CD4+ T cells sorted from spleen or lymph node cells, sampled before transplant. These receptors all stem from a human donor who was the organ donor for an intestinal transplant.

This CDR3 reads CATRSGGAFGTQYF. The CDR3 bases are TGTGCCACCCGTAGCGGGGGGGCCTTCGGTACGCAGTATTTT. The gene calls are TRBV6-5 and TRBJ2-3, with TRBD2 matching over 11 bases. V lost 10 bases and J lost 8; bases outside the gene matches: 11. CDR3 size: 14 residues. In germline, CDR1 is MNHEY, CDR2 SVGAGI.

In nucleotides, the CDR3 is TGTGCCAGCTCCCACCCTAGACAGAGTAACGAGCAGTACTTC. Residues: CASSHPRQSNEQYF. The gene calls are TRBV18 and TRBJ2-7; a weak D match, TRBD1 (5 bases). This CDR3 has 14 amino acids. Trimming left V 6 bases short and J 5 bases short, with 17 bases between. Germline V gene lookup returns CDR1 KGHSH and CDR2 LQKENI.

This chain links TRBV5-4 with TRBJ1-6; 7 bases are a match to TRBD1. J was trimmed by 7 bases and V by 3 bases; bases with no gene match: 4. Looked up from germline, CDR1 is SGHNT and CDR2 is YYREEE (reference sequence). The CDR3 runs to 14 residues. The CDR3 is CASSSDRFNSPLHF. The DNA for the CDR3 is TGTGCCAGCAGCTCGGACAGGTTCAATTCACCCCTCCACTTT.

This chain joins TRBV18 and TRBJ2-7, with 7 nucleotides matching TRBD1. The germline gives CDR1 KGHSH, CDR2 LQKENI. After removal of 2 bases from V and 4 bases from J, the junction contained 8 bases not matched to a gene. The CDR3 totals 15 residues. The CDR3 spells CASSPAGRGQYEQYF. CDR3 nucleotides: TGTGCCAGCTCACCAGCTGGTAGGGGGCAGTACGAGCAGTACTTC.

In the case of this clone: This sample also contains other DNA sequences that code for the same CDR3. CDR3 residues: CASSFQLGNTEAFF. CDR3 bases: TGTGCCAGCAGCTTTCAATTGGGAAACACTGAAGCTTTCTTT. The chain couples TRBV11-3 to TRBJ1-1, with no clear D. From germline, CDR1 is SGHNT and CDR2 YENEEA. The CDR3 covers 14 residues. V was shortened by 3 bases and J by 2 bases, with 10 bases between the two germline ends.

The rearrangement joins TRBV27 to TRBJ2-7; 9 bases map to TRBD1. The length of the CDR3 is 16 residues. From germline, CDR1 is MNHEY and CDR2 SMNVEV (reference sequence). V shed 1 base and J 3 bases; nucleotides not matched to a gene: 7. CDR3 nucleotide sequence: TGTGCCAGCAGTTTATTAGGGACAGGGAAAAGCTACGAGCAGTACTTC. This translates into CASSLLGTGKSYEQYF.

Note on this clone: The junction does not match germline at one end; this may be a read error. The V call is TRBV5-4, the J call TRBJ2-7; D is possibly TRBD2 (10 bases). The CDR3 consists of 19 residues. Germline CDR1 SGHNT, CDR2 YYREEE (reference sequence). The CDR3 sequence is CARSGGGFFGQGKRHEQYF. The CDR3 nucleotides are TGTGCCCGCAGCGGGGGGGGCTTTTTTGGACAGGGGAAGAGACACGAGCAGTACTTC.

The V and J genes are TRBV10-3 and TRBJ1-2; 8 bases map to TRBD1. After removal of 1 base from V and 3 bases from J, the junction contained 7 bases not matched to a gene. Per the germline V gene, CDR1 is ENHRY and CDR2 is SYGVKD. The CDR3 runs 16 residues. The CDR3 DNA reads TGTGCCATCAGTGAGTGGACAGGGCCTATAGACTATGGCTACACCTTC. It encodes CAISEWTGPIDYGYTF.

CDR3 in amino acids: CASSYSKGPDTQYF. In nucleotides, the CDR3 is TGTGCCAGCAGTTACTCGAAGGGTCCAGATACGCAGTATTTT. This chain links TRBV6-6 with TRBJ2-3; unclear D gene. Germline V lookup: CDR1 MNHNY, CDR2 SVGAGI (reference sequence). This CDR3 has 14 residues. Trimming removed 0 bases at V and 4 bases at J, with 8 bases between.

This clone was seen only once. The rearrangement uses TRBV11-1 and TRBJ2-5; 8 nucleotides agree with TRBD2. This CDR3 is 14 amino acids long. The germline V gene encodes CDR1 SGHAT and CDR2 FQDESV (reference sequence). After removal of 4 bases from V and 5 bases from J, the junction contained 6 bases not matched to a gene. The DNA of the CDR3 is TGTGCCAGCAGCTCACGGGGGGGCGGGGAGACCCAGTACTTC. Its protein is CASSSRGGGETQYF.

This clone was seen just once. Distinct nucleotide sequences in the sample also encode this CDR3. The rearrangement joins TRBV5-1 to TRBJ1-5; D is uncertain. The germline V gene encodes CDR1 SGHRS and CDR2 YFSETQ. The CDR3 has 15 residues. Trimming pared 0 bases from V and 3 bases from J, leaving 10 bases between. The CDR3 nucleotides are TGCGCCAGCAGCTTGGGGGGAACCGACAATCAGCCCCAGCATTTT. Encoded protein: CASSLGGTDNQPQHF.

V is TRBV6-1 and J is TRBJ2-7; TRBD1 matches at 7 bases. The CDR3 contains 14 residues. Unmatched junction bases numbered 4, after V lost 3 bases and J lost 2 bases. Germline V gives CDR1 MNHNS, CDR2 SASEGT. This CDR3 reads CASSEFGTAYEQYF. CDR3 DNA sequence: TGTGCCAGCAGTGAGTTCGGGACAGCCTACGAGCAGTACTTC.

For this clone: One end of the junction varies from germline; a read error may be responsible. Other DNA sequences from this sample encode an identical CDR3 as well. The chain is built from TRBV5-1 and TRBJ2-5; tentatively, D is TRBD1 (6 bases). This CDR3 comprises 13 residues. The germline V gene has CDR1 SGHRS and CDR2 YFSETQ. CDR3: CASSLDREGTQYF. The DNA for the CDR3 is TGCGCCAGCAGTTTGGACAGAGAAGGGACCCAGTACTTC.

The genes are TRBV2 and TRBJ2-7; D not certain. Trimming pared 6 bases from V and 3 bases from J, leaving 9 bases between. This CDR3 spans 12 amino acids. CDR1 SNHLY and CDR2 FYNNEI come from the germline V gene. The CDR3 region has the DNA TGTGCCAGCAGACTTCTTTTCTACGAGCAGTACTTC. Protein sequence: CASRLLFYEQYF.

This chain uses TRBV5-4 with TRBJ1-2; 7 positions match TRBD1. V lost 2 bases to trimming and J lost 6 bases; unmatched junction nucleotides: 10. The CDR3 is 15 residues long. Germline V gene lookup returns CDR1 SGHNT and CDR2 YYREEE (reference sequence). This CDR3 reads CASSFYDRVVNGYTF. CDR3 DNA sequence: TGTGCCAGCAGCTTCTACGACAGGGTTGTAAATGGCTACACCTTC.

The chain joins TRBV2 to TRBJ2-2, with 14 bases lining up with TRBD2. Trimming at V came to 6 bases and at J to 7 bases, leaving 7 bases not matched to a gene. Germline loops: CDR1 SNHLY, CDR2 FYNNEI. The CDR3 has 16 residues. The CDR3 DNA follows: TGTGCCAGCAGAGAGCGACTAGCGGGGGGGATCGGGGAGCTGTTTTTT. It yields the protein CASRERLAGGIGELFF.

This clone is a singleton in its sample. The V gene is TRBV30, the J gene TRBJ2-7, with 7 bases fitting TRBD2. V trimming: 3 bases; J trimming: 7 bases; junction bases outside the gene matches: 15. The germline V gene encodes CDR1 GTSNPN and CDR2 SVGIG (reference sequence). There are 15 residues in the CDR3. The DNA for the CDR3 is TGTGCCTGGAGGCCCGGGGGAGCGGGAAACGGAGAGCAGTACTTC. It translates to CAWRPGGAGNGEQYF.

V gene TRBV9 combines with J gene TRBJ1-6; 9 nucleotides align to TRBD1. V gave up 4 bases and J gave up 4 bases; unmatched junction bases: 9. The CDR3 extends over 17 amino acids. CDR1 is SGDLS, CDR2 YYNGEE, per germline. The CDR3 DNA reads TGTGCCAGCAGCTCACACAGGGGGCGCCCATATAATTCACCCCTCCACTTT. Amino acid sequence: CASSSHRGRPYNSPLHF.

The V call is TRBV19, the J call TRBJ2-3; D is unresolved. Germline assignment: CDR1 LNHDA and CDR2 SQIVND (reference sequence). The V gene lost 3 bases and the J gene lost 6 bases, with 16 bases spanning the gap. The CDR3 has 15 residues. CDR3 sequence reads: CASSIRSRSRDTQYF. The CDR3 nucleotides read TGTGCCAGTAGTATTAGAAGCAGAAGTAGGGATACGCAGTATTTT.

CDR3 in DNA: TGTGCCAGCAGTGTTTACGAGCAGTACTTC. It codes for CASSVYEQYF. The genes are TRBV2 and TRBJ2-5; D remains unclear. TRBJ2-7 matches the DNA end more closely, so the J call is doubtful. From germline, CDR1 is SNHLY and CDR2 FYNNEI. The CDR3 has 10 residues.

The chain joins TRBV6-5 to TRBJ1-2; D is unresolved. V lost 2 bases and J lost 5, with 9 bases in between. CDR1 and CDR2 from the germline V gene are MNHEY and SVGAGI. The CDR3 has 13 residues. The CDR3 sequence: CASSYRSPYGYTF. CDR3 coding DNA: TGTGCCAGCAGTTACAGGTCACCTTATGGCTACACCTTC.

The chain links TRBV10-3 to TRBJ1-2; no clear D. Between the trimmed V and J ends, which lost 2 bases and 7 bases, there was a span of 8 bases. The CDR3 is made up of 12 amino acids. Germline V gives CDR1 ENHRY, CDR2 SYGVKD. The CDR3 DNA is TGTGCCATCAGTGAGAGGGAGTTTGGCTACACCTTC. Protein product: CAISEREFGYTF.

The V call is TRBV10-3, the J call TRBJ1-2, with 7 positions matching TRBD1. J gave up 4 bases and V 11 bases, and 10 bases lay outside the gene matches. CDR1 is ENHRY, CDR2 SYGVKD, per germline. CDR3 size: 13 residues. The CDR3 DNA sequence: TGTGCCGCGAGCCAGGGGGACATCTATGGCTACACCTTC. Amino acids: CAASQGDIYGYTF.

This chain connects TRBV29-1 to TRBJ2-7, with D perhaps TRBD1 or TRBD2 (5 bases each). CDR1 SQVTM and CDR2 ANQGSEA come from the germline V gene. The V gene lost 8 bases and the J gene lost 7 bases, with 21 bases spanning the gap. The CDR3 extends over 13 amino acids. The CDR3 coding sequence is TGCAGCACCCGCGCGGATCGGGACCGAGAGCAGTACTTC. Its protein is CSTRADRDREQYF.

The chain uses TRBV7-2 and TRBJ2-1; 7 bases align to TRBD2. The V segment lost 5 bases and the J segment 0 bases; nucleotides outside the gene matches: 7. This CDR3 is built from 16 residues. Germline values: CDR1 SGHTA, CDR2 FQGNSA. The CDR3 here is CASSPRAGSSYNEQFF. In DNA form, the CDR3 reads TGTGCCAGCAGCCCAAGAGCGGGGAGCTCCTACAATGAGCAGTTCTTC.

Here the CDR3 reads CASSEGGYEQYF. CDR3 DNA: TGTGCCAGCAGTGAGGGAGGCTACGAGCAGTACTTC. The chain joins TRBV2 to TRBJ2-7, with D maybe TRBD2 (6 bases). Germline V gene lookup returns CDR1 SNHLY and CDR2 FYNNEI. V shed 3 bases and J shed 3 bases, with 6 bases lying between them. The CDR3 totals 12 residues.

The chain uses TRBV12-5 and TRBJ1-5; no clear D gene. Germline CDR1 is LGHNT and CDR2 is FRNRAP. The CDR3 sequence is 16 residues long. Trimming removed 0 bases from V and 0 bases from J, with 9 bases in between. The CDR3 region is CASGLVPGISNQPQHF. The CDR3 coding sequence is TGTGCTAGTGGTTTGGTACCCGGGATTAGCAATCAGCCCCAGCATTTT.

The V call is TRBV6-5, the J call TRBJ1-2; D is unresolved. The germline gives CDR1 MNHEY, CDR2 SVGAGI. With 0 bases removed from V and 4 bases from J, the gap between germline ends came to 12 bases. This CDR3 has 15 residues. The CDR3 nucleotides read TGTGCCAGCAGTTACTCGTTATCGGGAACCTATGGCTACACCTTC. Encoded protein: CASSYSLSGTYGYTF.

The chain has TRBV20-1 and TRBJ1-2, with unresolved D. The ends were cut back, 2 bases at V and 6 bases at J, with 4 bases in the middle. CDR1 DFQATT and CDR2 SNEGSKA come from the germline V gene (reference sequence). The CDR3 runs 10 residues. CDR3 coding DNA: TGCAGTGCTAGACACAATGGCTACACCTTC. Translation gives CSARHNGYTF.

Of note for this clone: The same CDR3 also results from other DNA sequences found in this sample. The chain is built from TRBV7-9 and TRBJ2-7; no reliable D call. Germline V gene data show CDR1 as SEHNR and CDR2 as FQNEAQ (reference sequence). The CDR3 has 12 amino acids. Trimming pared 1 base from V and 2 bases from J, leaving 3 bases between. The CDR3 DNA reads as TGTGCCAGCAGCTTAGGTACCTACGAGCAGTACTTC. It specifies CASSLGTYEQYF.